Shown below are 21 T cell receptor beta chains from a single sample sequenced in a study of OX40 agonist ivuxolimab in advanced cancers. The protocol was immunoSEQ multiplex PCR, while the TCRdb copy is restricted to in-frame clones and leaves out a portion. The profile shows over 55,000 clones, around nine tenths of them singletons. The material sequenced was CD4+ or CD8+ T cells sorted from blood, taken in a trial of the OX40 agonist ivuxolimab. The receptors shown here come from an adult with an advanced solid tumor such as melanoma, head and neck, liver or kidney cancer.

Written as DNA, the CDR3 is TGTGCCAGCAGCCTTAGTGATGGGTACGAGCAGTACTTC. It is translated as CASSLSDGYEQYF. The chain recombines TRBV11-2 with TRBJ2-7; D is uncertain. Trimming stripped 5 bases from V and 4 bases from J, with 12 bases between. Germline values: CDR1 SGHAT, CDR2 FQNNGV. This CDR3 has 13 residues.

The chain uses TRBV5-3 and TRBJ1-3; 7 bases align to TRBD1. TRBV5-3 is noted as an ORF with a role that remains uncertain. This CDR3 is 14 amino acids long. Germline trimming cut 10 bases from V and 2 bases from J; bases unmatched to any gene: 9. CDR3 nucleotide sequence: TGTGCCCGCGACCGGGACAGAACTGGAAACACCATATATTTT. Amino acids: CARDRDRTGNTIYF.

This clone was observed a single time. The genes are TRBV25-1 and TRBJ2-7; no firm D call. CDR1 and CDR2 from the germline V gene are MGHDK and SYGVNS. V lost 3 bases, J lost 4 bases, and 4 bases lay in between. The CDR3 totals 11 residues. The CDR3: CASSEWYEQYF. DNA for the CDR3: TGTGCCAGCAGTGAGTGGTACGAGCAGTACTTC.

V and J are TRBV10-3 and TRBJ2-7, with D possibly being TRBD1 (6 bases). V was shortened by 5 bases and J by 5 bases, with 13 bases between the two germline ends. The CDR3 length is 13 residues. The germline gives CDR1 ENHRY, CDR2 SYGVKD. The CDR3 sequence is CAISPTGFHEQYF. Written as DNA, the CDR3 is TGTGCCATCAGTCCTACAGGGTTCCACGAGCAGTACTTC.

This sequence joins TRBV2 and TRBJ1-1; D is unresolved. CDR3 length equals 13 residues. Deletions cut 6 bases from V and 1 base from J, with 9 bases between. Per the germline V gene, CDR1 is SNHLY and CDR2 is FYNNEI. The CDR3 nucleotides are TGTGCCAGCAGGGCAGGCGAGAACACTGAAGCTTTCTTT. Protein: CASRAGENTEAFF.

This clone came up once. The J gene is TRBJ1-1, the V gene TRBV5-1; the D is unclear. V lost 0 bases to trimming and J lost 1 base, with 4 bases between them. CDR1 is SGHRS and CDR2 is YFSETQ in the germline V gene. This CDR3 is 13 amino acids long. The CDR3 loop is CASSLEANTEAFF. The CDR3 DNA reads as TGCGCCAGCAGCTTGGAGGCGAACACTGAAGCTTTCTTT.

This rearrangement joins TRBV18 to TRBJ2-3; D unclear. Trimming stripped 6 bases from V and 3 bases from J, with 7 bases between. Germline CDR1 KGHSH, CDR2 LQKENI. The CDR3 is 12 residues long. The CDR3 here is CASSLQTDTQYF. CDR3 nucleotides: TGTGCCAGCTCTCTCCAGACAGATACGCAGTATTTT.

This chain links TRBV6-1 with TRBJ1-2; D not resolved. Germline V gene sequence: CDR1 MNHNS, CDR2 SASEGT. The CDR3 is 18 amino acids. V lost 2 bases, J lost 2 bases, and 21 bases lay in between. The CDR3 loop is CASSETSQRRRINYGYTF. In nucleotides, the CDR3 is TGTGCCAGCAGTGAAACCTCTCAGCGACGGAGGATCAACTATGGCTACACCTTC.

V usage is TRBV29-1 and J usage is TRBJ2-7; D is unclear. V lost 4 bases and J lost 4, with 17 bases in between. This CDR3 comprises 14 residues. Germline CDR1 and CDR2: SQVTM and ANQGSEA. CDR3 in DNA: TGCAGCGTTGCCTTAAGTGGGAAGCGATACGAGCAGTACTTC. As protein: CSVALSGKRYEQYF.

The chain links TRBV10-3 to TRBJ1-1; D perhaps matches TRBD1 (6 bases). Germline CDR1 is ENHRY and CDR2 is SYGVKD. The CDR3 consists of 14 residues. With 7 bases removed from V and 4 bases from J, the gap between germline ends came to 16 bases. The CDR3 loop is CAIMKGGLSTEAFF. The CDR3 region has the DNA TGTGCCATCATGAAAGGGGGGCTCTCCACTGAAGCTTTCTTT.

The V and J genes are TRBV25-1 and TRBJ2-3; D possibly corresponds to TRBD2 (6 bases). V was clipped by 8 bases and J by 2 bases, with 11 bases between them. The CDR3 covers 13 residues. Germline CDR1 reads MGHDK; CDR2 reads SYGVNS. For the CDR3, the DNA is TGTGCCAGCGGGACTGCGCTCACAGATACGCAGTATTTT. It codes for CASGTALTDTQYF.

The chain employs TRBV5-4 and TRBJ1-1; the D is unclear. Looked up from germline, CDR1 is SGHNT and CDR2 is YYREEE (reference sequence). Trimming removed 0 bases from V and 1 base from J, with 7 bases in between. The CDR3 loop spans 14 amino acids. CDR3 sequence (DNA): TGTGCCAGCAGCTTGGAAAGGGCGAACACTGAAGCTTTCTTT. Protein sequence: CASSLERANTEAFF.

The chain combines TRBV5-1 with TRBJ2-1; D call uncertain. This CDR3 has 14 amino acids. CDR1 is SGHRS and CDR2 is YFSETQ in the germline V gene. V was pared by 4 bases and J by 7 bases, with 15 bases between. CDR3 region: CASSLLRNLNEQFF. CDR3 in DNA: TGCGCCAGCAGCCTTCTCCGAAACCTGAATGAGCAGTTCTTC.

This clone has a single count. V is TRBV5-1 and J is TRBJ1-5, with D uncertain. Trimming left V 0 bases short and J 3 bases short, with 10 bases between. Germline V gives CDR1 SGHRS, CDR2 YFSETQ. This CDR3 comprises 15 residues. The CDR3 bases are TGCGCCAGCAGCTTGGACAGCAACCCCAATCAGCCCCAGCATTTT. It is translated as CASSLDSNPNQPQHF.

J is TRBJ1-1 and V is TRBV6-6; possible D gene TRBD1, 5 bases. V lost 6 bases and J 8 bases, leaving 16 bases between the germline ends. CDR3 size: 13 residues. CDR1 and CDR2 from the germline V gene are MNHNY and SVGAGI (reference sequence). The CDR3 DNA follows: TGTGCCAGCAGCTCCAGGGTCCGGTCGGAAGCTTTCTTT. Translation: CASSSRVRSEAFF.

The CDR3 DNA is TGTGCCAGCATTACCCCGCGGGGAGAGCAGTACTTC. Protein product: CASITPRGEQYF. The V and J genes are TRBV28 and TRBJ2-7; the D gene is possibly TRBD2 (6 bases). The germline V gene encodes CDR1 MDHEN and CDR2 SYDVKM. The CDR3 contains 12 residues. V dropped 7 bases and J dropped 7 bases, with 14 bases sitting between them. The variable domain in full, with the rest retrieved from reference TRBV28 and TRBJ2-7, is DVKVTQSSRYLVKRTGEKVFLECVQDMDHENMFWYRQDPGLGLRLIYFSYDVKMKEKGDIPEGYSVSREKKERFSLILESASTNQTSMYLCASITPRGEQYFGPGTRLTVT.

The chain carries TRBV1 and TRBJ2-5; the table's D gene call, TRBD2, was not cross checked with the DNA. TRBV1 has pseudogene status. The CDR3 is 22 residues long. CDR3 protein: CTSSQVSRLAGEGGVLDETQYF. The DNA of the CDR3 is TGCACCAGCAGCCAAGTCTCTCGCCTAGCGGGAGAAGGTGGAGTATTAGACGAGACCCAGTACTTC.

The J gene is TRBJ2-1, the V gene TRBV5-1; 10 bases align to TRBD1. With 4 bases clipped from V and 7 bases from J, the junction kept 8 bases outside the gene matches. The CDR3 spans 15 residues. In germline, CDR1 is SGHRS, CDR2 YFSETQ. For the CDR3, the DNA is TGCGCCAGCAGCCCCCGACAGGGGGCTAGGAATGAGCAGTTCTTC. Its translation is CASSPRQGARNEQFF.

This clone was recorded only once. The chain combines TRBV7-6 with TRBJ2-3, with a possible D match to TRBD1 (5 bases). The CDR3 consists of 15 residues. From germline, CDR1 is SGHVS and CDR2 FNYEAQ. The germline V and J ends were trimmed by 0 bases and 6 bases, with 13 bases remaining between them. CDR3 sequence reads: CASSLANPSGDTQYF. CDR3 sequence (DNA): TGTGCCAGCAGCTTAGCGAACCCATCAGGGGATACGCAGTATTTT.

The CDR3: CSLNRWEGEQYF. CDR3 nucleotide sequence: TGCAGCCTGAACCGCTGGGAAGGGGAGCAGTACTTC. This chain links TRBV29-1 with TRBJ2-7; D is ambiguous. This CDR3 comprises 12 residues. Germline V gene data show CDR1 as SQVTM and CDR2 as ANQGSEA. V dropped 8 bases and J dropped 7 bases, with 18 bases sitting between them.

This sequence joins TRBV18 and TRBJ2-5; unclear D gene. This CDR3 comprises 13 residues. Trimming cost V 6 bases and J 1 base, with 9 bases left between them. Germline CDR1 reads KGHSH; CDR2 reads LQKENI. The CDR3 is CASSPSPQETQYF. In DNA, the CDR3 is TGTGCCAGCTCCCCCAGTCCCCAAGAGACCCAGTACTTC.